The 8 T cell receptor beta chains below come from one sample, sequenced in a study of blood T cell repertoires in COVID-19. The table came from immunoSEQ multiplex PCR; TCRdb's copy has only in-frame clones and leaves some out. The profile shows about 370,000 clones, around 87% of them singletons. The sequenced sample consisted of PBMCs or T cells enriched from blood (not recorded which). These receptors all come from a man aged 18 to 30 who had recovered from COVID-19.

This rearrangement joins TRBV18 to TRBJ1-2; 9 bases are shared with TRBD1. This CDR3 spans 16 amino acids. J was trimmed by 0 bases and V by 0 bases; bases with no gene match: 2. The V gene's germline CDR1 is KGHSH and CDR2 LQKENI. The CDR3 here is CASSPPGTGPNYGYTF. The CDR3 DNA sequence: TGTGCCAGCTCACCACCGGGGACAGGGCCTAACTATGGCTACACCTTC. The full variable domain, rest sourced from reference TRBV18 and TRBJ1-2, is NAGVMQNPRHLVRRRGQEARLRCSPMKGHSHVYWYRQLPEEGLKFMVYLQKENIIDESGMPKERFSAEFPKEGPSILRIQQVVRGDSAAYFCASSPPGTGPNYGYTFGSGTRLTVV.

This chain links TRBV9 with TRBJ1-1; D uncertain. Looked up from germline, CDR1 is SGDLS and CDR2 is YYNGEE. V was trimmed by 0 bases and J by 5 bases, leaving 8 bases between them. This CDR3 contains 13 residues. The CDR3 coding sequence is TGTGCCAGCAGCGTAGGCTTCCGGACTGAAGCTTTCTTT. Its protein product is CASSVGFRTEAFF.

CDR3 nucleotides: TGCAGTATAACAGGGTTCGAAAAACTGTTTTTT. Translation gives CSITGFEKLFF. The chain recombines TRBV20-1 with TRBJ1-4, with D possibly being TRBD1 (6 bases). The germline V and J ends were trimmed by 8 bases and 8 bases, with 12 bases remaining between them. The CDR3 runs to 11 residues. Germline loops: CDR1 DFQATT, CDR2 SNEGSKA (reference sequence).

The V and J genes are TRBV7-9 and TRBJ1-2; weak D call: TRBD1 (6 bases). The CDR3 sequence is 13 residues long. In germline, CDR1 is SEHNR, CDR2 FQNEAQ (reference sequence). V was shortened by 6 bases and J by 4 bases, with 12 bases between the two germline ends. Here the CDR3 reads CASSPGETYGYTF. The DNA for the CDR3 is TGTGCCAGCAGTCCAGGGGAAACCTATGGCTACACCTTC.

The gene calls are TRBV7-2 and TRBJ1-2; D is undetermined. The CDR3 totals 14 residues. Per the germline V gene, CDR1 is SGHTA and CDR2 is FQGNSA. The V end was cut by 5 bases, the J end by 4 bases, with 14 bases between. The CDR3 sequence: CASSISREGYGYTF. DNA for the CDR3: TGTGCCAGCAGCATTTCTAGGGAGGGCTATGGCTACACCTTC.

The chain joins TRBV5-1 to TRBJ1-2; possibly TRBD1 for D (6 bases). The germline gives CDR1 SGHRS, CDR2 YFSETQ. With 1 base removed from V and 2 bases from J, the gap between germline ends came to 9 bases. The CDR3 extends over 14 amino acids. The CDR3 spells CASSLTGTNYGYTF. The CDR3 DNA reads TGCGCCAGCAGCTTGACCGGGACAAACTATGGCTACACCTTC.

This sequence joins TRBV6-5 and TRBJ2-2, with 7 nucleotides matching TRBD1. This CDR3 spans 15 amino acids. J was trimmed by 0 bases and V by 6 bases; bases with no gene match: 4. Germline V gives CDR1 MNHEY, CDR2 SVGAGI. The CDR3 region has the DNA TGTGCCAGCAGACCGACAGGGTCGAACACCGGGGAGCTGTTTTTT. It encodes CASRPTGSNTGELFF.

The DNA for the CDR3 is TGTGCCAGCAGCCCCCAGGGGGGATATGGTTCACCCCTCCACTTT. Its protein is CASSPQGGYGSPLHF. V usage is TRBV11-2 and J usage is TRBJ1-6; 7 bases are a match to TRBD1. The V segment lost 5 bases and the J segment 9 bases; nucleotides outside the gene matches: 10. The CDR3 consists of 15 residues. Germline V gives CDR1 SGHAT, CDR2 FQNNGV.